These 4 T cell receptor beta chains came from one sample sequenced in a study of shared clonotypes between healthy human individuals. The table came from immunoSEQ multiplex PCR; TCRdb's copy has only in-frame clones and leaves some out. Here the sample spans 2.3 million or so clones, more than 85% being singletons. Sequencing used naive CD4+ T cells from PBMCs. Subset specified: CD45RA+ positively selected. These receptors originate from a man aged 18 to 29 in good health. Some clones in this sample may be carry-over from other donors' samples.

The CDR3 DNA reads as TGTGCCAGCAGCTTGGGGAGGGGGTATGAGCAGTTCTTC. Amino acid sequence: CASSLGRGYEQFF. This chain connects TRBV6-5 to TRBJ2-1; D possibly corresponds to TRBD2 (7 bases). In germline, CDR1 is MNHEY, CDR2 SVGAGI. The CDR3 runs 13 residues. Deletions cut 6 bases from V and 8 bases from J, with 14 bases between.

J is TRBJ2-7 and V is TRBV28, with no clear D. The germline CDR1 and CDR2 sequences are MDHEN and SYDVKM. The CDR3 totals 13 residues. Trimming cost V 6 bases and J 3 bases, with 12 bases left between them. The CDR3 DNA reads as TGTGCCAGCAGAACACCTGGGGTCTACGAGCAGTACTTC. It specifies CASRTPGVYEQYF.

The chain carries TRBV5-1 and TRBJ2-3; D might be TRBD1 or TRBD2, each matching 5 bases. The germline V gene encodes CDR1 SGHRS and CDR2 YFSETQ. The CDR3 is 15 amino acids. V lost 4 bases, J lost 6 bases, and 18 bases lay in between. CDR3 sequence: CASSPVGTTGDTQYF. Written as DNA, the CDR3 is TGCGCCAGCAGCCCGGTAGGGACCACAGGCGATACGCAGTATTTT.

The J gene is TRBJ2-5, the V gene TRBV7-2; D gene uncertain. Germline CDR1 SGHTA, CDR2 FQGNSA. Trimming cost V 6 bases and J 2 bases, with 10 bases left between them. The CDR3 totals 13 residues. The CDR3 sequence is CASRPFAQETQYF. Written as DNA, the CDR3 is TGTGCCAGCAGACCTTTTGCTCAAGAGACCCAGTACTTC.